This paragraph covers one T cell receptor (beta chain) sequence. The antigen remains unidentified. Some clones are missing from TCRdb's copy, which holds only in-frame ones; the method was immunoSEQ multiplex PCR. The sample holds 65,000 to 100,000 clones, just over 85% seen once. This sample was taken from a study of OX40 agonist ivuxolimab in advanced cancers. Study overall: It was ivuxolimab, an agonistic anti-OX40 (CD134) antibody, that patients were treated with. The dose-escalation group included hepatocellular carcinoma, melanoma, renal cell carcinoma and head and neck cancer. Patients were treated with intravenous ivuxolimab, dosed at 0.01 to 10 mg/kg and infused every 2 weeks.

General observations from the study: CD8+ T cells (on average) carried more expanded clones than CD4+ T cells.

The junction had 9 bases not matched to a gene; V was cut back by 0 bases and J by 5 bases. Germline V lookup: CDR1 MGHRA, CDR2 YSYEKL. The CDR3 sequence is 16 residues long. The chain links TRBV4-1 to TRBJ2-7; TRBD1 agrees at 8 bases. This material consisted of CD4+ or CD8+ T cells sorted from blood, taken in a trial of the OX40 agonist ivuxolimab. The sequence came from an adult with an advanced solid tumor such as melanoma, head and neck, liver or kidney cancer. The CDR3 loop is CASSQDPYRGADEQYF. The DNA for the CDR3 is TGCGCCAGCAGCCAAGATCCCTACAGGGGGGCCGACGAGCAGTACTTC.